The 30 T cell receptor beta chains below come from one sample, sequenced in a study of shared clonotypes between healthy human individuals. The table came from immunoSEQ multiplex PCR; TCRdb's copy has only in-frame clones and leaves some out. Of about 510,000 clones listed, 96% are singletons. Sequencing was performed on naive CD4+ T cells sorted from blood. The subset here: CD45RA+ positively selected. The receptors come from a woman in her twenties or thirties in good health.

The chain has TRBV6-1 and TRBJ1-5; D gene uncertain. Per germline, CDR1 MNHNS and CDR2 SASEGT. This CDR3 contains 15 residues. The CDR3 loop reads CTVRGPRNSNQPQHF. CDR3 DNA sequence: TGTACCGTTCGTGGGCCACGTAATAGCAATCAGCCCCAGCATTTT.

The chain has TRBV11-2 and TRBJ2-5; no clear D. The CDR3 is 14 residues long. The V end lost 5 bases, the J end lost 3 bases, and 13 bases lay between the germline ends. Germline values: CDR1 SGHAT, CDR2 FQNNGV. The CDR3 DNA is TGTGCCAGCAGCGTTGGGAATTTGGAAGAGACCCAGTACTTC. It translates to CASSVGNLEETQYF.

The chain has TRBV5-1 and TRBJ2-7, with D tentatively TRBD2 (7 bases). Germline V gives CDR1 SGHRS, CDR2 YFSETQ. V dropped 5 bases and J dropped 0 bases, with 21 bases sitting between them. This CDR3 spans 17 amino acids. The CDR3 protein is CASRQGGDSLSSYEQYF. CDR3 nucleotide sequence: TGCGCCAGCAGACAGGGAGGGGACTCACTAAGCTCCTACGAGCAGTACTTC.

The chain has TRBV4-1 and TRBJ2-1; D is ambiguous. The CDR3 runs 14 residues. V gave up 4 bases and J gave up 10 bases, with 17 bases separating them. In germline, CDR1 is MGHRA, CDR2 YSYEKL. CDR3 coding DNA: TGCGCCAGCAGCCCCATCCCCAGGCGGCTAGAGCAGTTCTTC. Its protein product is CASSPIPRRLEQFF.

The J gene is TRBJ1-1, the V gene TRBV29-1, with D maybe TRBD1 (6 bases). The V gene lost 4 bases and the J gene lost 5 bases, with 20 bases spanning the gap. The CDR3 contains 15 residues. CDR1 SQVTM and CDR2 ANQGSEA come from the germline V gene. Here the CDR3 reads CSVGGGRLKGTEAFF. The DNA for the CDR3 is TGCAGCGTTGGGGGGGGCAGGCTAAAGGGAACTGAAGCTTTCTTT.

The V and J genes are TRBV7-8 and TRBJ2-3; perhaps TRBD2 as D (6 bases). The V end was cut by 1 base, the J end by 0 bases, with 11 bases between. Germline V gene lookup returns CDR1 SGHVS and CDR2 FQNEAQ. This CDR3 has 16 residues. For the CDR3, the DNA is TGTGCCAGCAGCTTAGTTTCCGGGAGAAGCACAGATACGCAGTATTTT. Translated: CASSLVSGRSTDTQYF.

The gene calls are TRBV7-9 and TRBJ1-5; the D gene is possibly TRBD1 (5 bases). This CDR3 comprises 15 residues. The germline V and J ends were trimmed by 3 bases and 4 bases, with 13 bases remaining between them. Germline-derived CDR1 and CDR2 are SEHNR and FQNEAQ (reference sequence). CDR3 sequence reads: CASSLNRSGNQPQHF. DNA for the CDR3: TGTGCCAGCAGCTTGAACAGGTCGGGGAATCAGCCCCAGCATTTT. Filled out from reference TRBV7-9 and TRBJ1-5, the complete variable domain reads DTGVSQNPRHKITKRGQNVTFRCDPISEHNRLYWYRQTLGQGPEFLTYFQNEAQLEKSRLLSDRFSAERPKGSFSTLEIQRTEQGDSAMYLCASSLNRSGNQPQHFGDGTRLSIL.

Concerning this clone itself: This same CDR3 is encoded by further DNA sequences in the sample. The chain combines TRBV28 with TRBJ1-1; tentatively, D is TRBD1 (5 bases). CDR3 length equals 13 residues. The V gene lost 5 bases and the J gene lost 1 base, with 8 bases spanning the gap. Germline CDR1 is MDHEN and CDR2 is SYDVKM. CDR3 DNA sequence: TGTGCCAGCAGTCTTACAGGGAACACTGAAGCTTTCTTT. Residues: CASSLTGNTEAFF.

In nucleotides, the CDR3 is TGTGCCAGCAGTTACGTAGGACAGAACTACAATGAGCAGTTCTTC. Amino acids: CASSYVGQNYNEQFF. The V call is TRBV6-5, the J call TRBJ2-1; possible D gene TRBD1, 6 bases. The CDR3 sequence is 15 residues long. V was trimmed by 2 bases and J by 3 bases, leaving 11 bases between them. Germline V gives CDR1 MNHEY, CDR2 SVGAGI.

This chain uses TRBV18 with TRBJ1-1; D perhaps matches TRBD1 (6 bases). Trimming stripped 3 bases from V and 4 bases from J, with 18 bases between. Per the germline V gene, CDR1 is KGHSH and CDR2 is LQKENI. This CDR3 is 16 amino acids long. The CDR3 DNA follows: TGTGCCAGCTCACCCACGGGGGCCGCGTCGGGCACTGAAGCTTTCTTT. Translation: CASSPTGAASGTEAFF. Together with reference TRBV18 and TRBJ1-1, the CDR3 gives the full variable domain: NAGVMQNPRHLVRRRGQEARLRCSPMKGHSHVYWYRQLPEEGLKFMVYLQKENIIDESGMPKERFSAEFPKEGPSILRIQQVVRGDSAAYFCASSPTGAASGTEAFFGQGTRLTVV.

This chain links TRBV10-3 with TRBJ2-7, with D possibly TRBD2 on 5 matching bases. The CDR3 is 13 residues long. Germline V gene data show CDR1 as ENHRY and CDR2 as SYGVKD. V shed 4 bases and J shed 1 base, with 8 bases lying between them. The CDR3 bases are TGTGCCATCAGTGTTCGGGAATCCTACGAGCAGTACTTC. It translates to CAISVRESYEQYF.

This chain connects TRBV19 to TRBJ2-5, with TRBD1 identical over 10 bases. The length of the CDR3 is 16 residues. The germline V gene encodes CDR1 LNHDA and CDR2 SQIVND (reference sequence). Trimming removed 1 base from V and 5 bases from J; junction bases left unmatched: 7. The CDR3: CASSIGDRGLTETQYF. In DNA form, the CDR3 reads TGTGCCAGTAGTATAGGAGACAGGGGGCTGACGGAGACCCAGTACTTC.

The V and J genes are TRBV15 and TRBJ1-5; TRBD1 matches 8 bases. This CDR3 is 16 amino acids long. The junction had 4 bases not matched to a gene; V was cut back by 3 bases and J by 0 bases. Germline values: CDR1 LNHNV, CDR2 YYDKDF (reference sequence). CDR3 sequence: CATSRTDRGSNQPQHF. CDR3 bases: TGTGCCACCAGCAGGACCGACAGGGGTAGCAATCAGCCCCAGCATTTT.

This clone was observed a single time. The chain employs TRBV12-5 and TRBJ2-1; 10 positions agree with TRBD2. The CDR3 runs to 15 residues. Germline V CDR1 and CDR2: LGHNT, FRNRAP. V lost 3 bases and J lost 6; bases outside the gene matches: 5. For the CDR3, the DNA is TGTGCTAGTGGTTTTGTCCTAGCGGGAGTCAATGAGCAGTTCTTC. The encoded protein is CASGFVLAGVNEQFF.

The rearrangement uses TRBV27 and TRBJ2-2; D unclear. Trimming cost V 5 bases and J 6 bases, with 13 bases left between them. The germline V gene encodes CDR1 MNHEY and CDR2 SMNVEV (reference sequence). The CDR3 is 14 amino acids. The CDR3 DNA reads as TGTGCCAGCAGTCGTCGTGTAGAGGCCGGGGAGCTGTTTTTT. Encoded protein: CASSRRVEAGELFF.

The chain combines TRBV28 with TRBJ1-1, with TRBD1 as a possible D gene (5 bases). CDR3 length: 16 residues. CDR1 MDHEN and CDR2 SYDVKM come from the germline V gene. V was shortened by 4 bases and J by 3 bases, with 18 bases between the two germline ends. DNA for the CDR3: TGTGCCAGCAGTTCGGGTCGGGGGGTGTCTGACACTGAAGCTTTCTTT. Protein product: CASSSGRGVSDTEAFF. The whole variable domain, filled in from reference TRBV28 and TRBJ1-1, reads DVKVTQSSRYLVKRTGEKVFLECVQDMDHENMFWYRQDPGLGLRLIYFSYDVKMKEKGDIPEGYSVSREKKERFSLILESASTNQTSMYLCASSSGRGVSDTEAFFGQGTRLTVV.

The chain recombines TRBV5-1 with TRBJ1-6; D remains unclear. Trimming took 7 bases from V and 1 from J, leaving 12 bases between them. This CDR3 contains 15 residues. The germline V gene has CDR1 SGHRS and CDR2 YFSETQ. The CDR3 sequence: CASGSGSSYNSPLHF. CDR3 nucleotides: TGCGCCAGCGGCAGCGGCAGTTCCTATAATTCACCCCTCCACTTT.

The chain has TRBV4-1 and TRBJ2-7; TRBD1 agrees at 8 bases. Per the germline V gene, CDR1 is MGHRA and CDR2 is YSYEKL. CDR3 size: 14 residues. The trim removed 6 bases at V and 4 bases at J, leaving 8 bases unmatched. The CDR3 protein is CASSRQGIGYEQYF. CDR3 nucleotides: TGCGCCAGCAGTCGACAGGGGATTGGTTACGAGCAGTACTTC.

The chain uses TRBV19 and TRBJ2-7; D possibly corresponds to TRBD1 (5 bases). This CDR3 has 16 amino acids. Trimming shortened V by 6 bases and J by 2 bases, and 20 bases separated the two germline ends. CDR1 is LNHDA, CDR2 SQIVND, per germline (reference sequence). CDR3 protein: CASSQTPGHFTYEQYF. CDR3 coding DNA: TGTGCCAGTAGCCAAACCCCCGGACACTTTACCTACGAGCAGTACTTC.

The rearrangement uses TRBV7-8 and TRBJ2-1; TRBD1 aligns across 7 bases. CDR1 SGHVS and CDR2 FQNEAQ come from the germline V gene. This CDR3 is 12 amino acids long. With 4 bases clipped from V and 12 bases from J, the junction kept 6 bases outside the gene matches. CDR3 residues: CASSSGRQGQFF. The CDR3 nucleotides are TGTGCCAGCAGCTCAGGGCGACAGGGGCAGTTCTTC.

The V and J genes are TRBV11-3 and TRBJ2-7; 10 nucleotides agree with TRBD1. The CDR3 covers 16 residues. CDR1 is SGHNT and CDR2 is YENEEA in the germline V gene. The V gene end was trimmed by 5 bases and the J gene end by 4 bases; junction bases not matched to a gene: 11. CDR3 protein: CASSPPGQGFSYEQYF. Written as DNA, the CDR3 is TGTGCCAGCAGCCCTCCGGGACAGGGGTTTTCGTACGAGCAGTACTTC.

The gene calls are TRBV7-9 and TRBJ2-7; 11 bases fit TRBD1. V was pared by 2 bases and J by 5 bases, with 5 bases of the junction left unmatched. The CDR3 has 15 residues. CDR1 is SEHNR, CDR2 FQNEAQ, per germline (reference sequence). The CDR3 sequence: CASSLLGQGAHEQYF. The CDR3 DNA follows: TGTGCCAGCAGCTTACTAGGACAGGGGGCCCACGAGCAGTACTTC.

This chain links TRBV28 with TRBJ2-7; TRBD2 matches at 7 bases. Per the germline V gene, CDR1 is MDHEN and CDR2 is SYDVKM. The V segment lost 5 bases and the J segment 7 bases; nucleotides outside the gene matches: 5. This CDR3 region has 12 residues. This CDR3 reads CASSPGRGEQYF. In DNA form, the CDR3 reads TGTGCCAGCAGTCCCGGGCGGGGGGAGCAGTACTTC.

The V gene is TRBV10-2, the J gene TRBJ2-7, with TRBD1 identical over 10 bases. The CDR3 totals 15 residues. From germline, CDR1 is WSHSY and CDR2 SAAADI. Trimming cost V 6 bases and J 5 bases; bases outside gene matches: 10. Written as DNA, the CDR3 is TGCGCCAGCAGGGATTCGGGACAGGGGCTCAACGAGCAGTACTTC. This encodes CASRDSGQGLNEQYF.

This clone occurred a few times. This sequence joins TRBV5-3 and TRBJ1-2; D might be TRBD1 (6 bases). TRBV5-3 is annotated as an ORF whose role is uncertain. Trimming removed 4 bases at V and 4 bases at J, with 11 bases between. The CDR3 has 13 residues. The CDR3 DNA is TGTGCCAGAAGCCAGGGGAAAGCCTATGGCTACACCTTC. Residues: CARSQGKAYGYTF.

The chain couples TRBV27 to TRBJ2-7; possible D gene TRBD2, 7 bases. This CDR3 comprises 15 residues. Germline V gene data show CDR1 as MNHEY and CDR2 as SMNVEV (reference sequence). V lost 5 bases and J 2 bases, leaving 16 bases between the germline ends. In nucleotides, the CDR3 is TGTGCCAGCAGTGCACAGGGAGGGTCCCCCTACGAGCAGTACTTC. Protein: CASSAQGGSPYEQYF.

This chain links TRBV2 with TRBJ1-2; the match to TRBD1 covers 8 bases. The CDR3 sequence is 15 residues long. Looked up from germline, CDR1 is SNHLY and CDR2 is FYNNEI. Trimming took 6 bases from V and 5 from J; bases not matched to a gene: 11. This CDR3 is CASRTDRGVGYGYTF. The CDR3 DNA reads TGTGCCAGCAGAACCGACAGGGGAGTAGGGTATGGCTACACCTTC.

As to this clone: Other DNA sequences in this specimen translate into the identical CDR3. The genes are TRBV29-1 and TRBJ2-2, with 12 bases aligning to TRBD2. The V gene end was trimmed by 5 bases and the J gene end by 5 bases; junction bases not matched to a gene: 3. The CDR3 has 14 amino acids. CDR1 and CDR2 (germline): SQVTM, ANQGSEA. DNA of the CDR3: TGCAGCGTTAGACTAGCGGGAGATACCGGGGAGCTGTTTTTT. Translating gives CSVRLAGDTGELFF.

Note on this clone: Additional DNA sequences in this sample encode the identical CDR3. The rearrangement uses TRBV30 and TRBJ1-3; D not certain. Trimming pared 0 bases from V and 3 bases from J, leaving 3 bases between. The CDR3 is made up of 12 amino acids. From germline, CDR1 is GTSNPN and CDR2 SVGIG (reference sequence). The CDR3 nucleotides are TGTGCCTGGAGTGTACGTGGAAACACCATATATTTT. Its protein product is CAWSVRGNTIYF.

The rearrangement uses TRBV5-1 and TRBJ2-5, with 10 bases matching TRBD2. Germline values: CDR1 SGHRS, CDR2 YFSETQ. V lost 7 bases and J lost 6; bases outside the gene matches: 12. This CDR3 comprises 15 residues. The chain's CDR3 is CASAAQREGLKTQYF. CDR3 nucleotide sequence: TGCGCCAGCGCCGCCCAGCGGGAGGGCTTAAAGACCCAGTACTTC.